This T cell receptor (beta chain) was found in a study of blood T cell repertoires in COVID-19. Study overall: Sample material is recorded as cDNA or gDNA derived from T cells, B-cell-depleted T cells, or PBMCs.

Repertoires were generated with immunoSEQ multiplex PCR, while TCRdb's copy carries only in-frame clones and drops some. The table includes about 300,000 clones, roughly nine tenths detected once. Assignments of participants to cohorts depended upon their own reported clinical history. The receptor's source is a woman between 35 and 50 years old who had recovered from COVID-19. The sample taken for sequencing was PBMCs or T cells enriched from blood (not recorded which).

The chain's CDR3 is CASSLIGVGTGINEKLFF. The DNA of the CDR3 is TGTGCCAGCAGCTTGATCGGTGTCGGGACAGGAATAAATGAAAAACTGTTTTTT. The J gene is TRBJ1-4, the V gene TRBV5-6, with 8 positions matching TRBD1. The CDR3 has 18 amino acids. Unmatched junction bases numbered 13, after V lost 1 base and J lost 5 bases. Germline V gene sequence: CDR1 SGHDT, CDR2 YYEEEE.